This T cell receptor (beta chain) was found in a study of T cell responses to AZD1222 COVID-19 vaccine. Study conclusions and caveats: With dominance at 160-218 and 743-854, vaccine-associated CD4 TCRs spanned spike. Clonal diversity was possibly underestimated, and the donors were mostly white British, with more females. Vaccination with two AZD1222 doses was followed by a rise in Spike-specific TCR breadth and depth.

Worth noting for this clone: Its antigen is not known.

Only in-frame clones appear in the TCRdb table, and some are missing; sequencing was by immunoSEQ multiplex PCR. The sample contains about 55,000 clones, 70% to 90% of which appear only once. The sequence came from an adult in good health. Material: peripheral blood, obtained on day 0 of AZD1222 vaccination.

The CDR3 region is CASSLGLAVNNEQFF. CDR3 in DNA: TGTGCCAGCAGCCTTGGACTAGCGGTTAACAATGAGCAGTTCTTC. The chain employs TRBV7-2 and TRBJ2-1; TRBD2 aligns across 10 bases. CDR3 length equals 15 residues. CDR1 and CDR2 from the germline V gene are SGHTA and FQGNSA. V gave up 5 bases and J gave up 5 bases; unmatched junction bases: 6.